This entry describes one TCR beta chain. The CDR3 loop spans 17 amino acids. Here immunoSEQ multiplex PCR was the method, and the copy in TCRdb shows in-frame clones only, minus some. The sample carries tens of thousands of clones, 85% to 95% recorded once. This entry belongs to a study of T cell changes during pregnancy in multiple sclerosis. Sequencing used peripheral blood, obtained after pregnancy. The TCR was taken from a female donor with multiple sclerosis, enrolled in a pregnancy study. This sequence joins TRBV1 and TRBJ2-1; the table's TRBD2 call for D was not verified on the DNA. TRBV1 is a pseudogene locus. CDR3 nucleotide sequence: TGCACCAGCAGCCAAGCAAGGACTAGCGGATACTACAATGAGCAGTTCTTC. Protein sequence: CTSSQARTSGYYNEQFF.